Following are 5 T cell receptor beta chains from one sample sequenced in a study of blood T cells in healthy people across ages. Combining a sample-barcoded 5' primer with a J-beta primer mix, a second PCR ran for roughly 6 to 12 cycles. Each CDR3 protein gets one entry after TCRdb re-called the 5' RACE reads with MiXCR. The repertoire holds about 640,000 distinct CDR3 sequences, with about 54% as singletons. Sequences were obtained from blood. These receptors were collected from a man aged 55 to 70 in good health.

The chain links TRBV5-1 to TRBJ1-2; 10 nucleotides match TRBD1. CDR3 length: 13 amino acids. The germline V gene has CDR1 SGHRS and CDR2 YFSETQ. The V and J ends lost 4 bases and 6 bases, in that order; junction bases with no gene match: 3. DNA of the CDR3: TGCGCCAGCAGCCGACAGGGGGCGGATGGCTACACCTTC. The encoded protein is CASSRQGADGYTF.

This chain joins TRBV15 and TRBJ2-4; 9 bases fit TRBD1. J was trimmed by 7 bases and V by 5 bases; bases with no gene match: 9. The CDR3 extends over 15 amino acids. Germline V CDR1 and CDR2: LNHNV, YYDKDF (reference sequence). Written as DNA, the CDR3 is TGTGCCACCAGCTCCCGACCGGACAGGGGTAACATTCAGTACTTC. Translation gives CATSSRPDRGNIQYF. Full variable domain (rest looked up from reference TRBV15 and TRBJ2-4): DAMVIQNPRYQVTQFGKPVTLSCSQTLNHNVMYWYQQKSSQAPKLLFHYYDKDFNNEADTPDNFQSRRPNTSFCFLDIRSPGLGDTAMYLCATSSRPDRGNIQYFGAGTRLSVL.

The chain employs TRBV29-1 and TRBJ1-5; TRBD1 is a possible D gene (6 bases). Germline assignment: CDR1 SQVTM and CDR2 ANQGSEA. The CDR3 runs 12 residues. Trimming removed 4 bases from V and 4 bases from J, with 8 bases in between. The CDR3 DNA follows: TGCAGCGTTGCGGGGGCAAATCAGCCCCAGCATTTT. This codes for CSVAGANQPQHF.

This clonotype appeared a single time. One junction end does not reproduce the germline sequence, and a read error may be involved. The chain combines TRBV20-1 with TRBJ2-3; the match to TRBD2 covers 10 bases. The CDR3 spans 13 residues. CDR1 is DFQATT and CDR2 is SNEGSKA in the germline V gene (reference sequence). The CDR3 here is CSTRDWTSGPQYF. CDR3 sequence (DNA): TGCAGTACTAGAGATTGGACTAGCGGCCCGCAGTATTTT.

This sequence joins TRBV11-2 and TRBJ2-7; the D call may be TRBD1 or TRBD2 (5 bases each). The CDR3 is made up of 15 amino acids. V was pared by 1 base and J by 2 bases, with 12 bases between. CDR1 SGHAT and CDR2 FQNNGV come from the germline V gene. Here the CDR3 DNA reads TGTGCCAGCAGCTTAGGAGGGGCCTTAACCTACGAGCAGTACTTC. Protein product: CASSLGGALTYEQYF.